This is a list of T cell receptor beta chains from one sample in a study of blood T cell repertoires in COVID-19. Using immunoSEQ multiplex PCR, the repertoire was profiled, and TCRdb retains in-frame clones only, with some absent. The sample holds a few hundred thousand clones, less than 90% seen once. The sequenced sample was PBMCs or T cells enriched from blood (not recorded which). All receptors come from a woman aged 45-60 years who had recovered from COVID-19. CDR3s include the opening cysteine and the closing phenylalanine or tryptophan. A D gene is named only where the DNA matches it firmly. The listing skips clone size in some rows; elsewhere it reads once, few, many or a size class.

v_gene	d_gene	abundance	j_gene	CDR3aa	CDR3nt
TRBV5-1	NA	once	TRBJ1-1	CASRATGGNTEAFF	TGCGCCAGCAGGGCGACGGGAGGGAACACTGAAGCTTTCTTT
TRBV3-1/TRBV3-2	TRBD1	NA	TRBJ2-7	CASSQPSLSGQKHTYEQYF	TGTGCCAGCAGCCAACCCAGCCTTTCGGGACAGAAACATACCTACGAGCAGTACTTC
TRBV6-5	NA	NA	TRBJ1-2	CASRYDRNGYTF	TGTGCCAGCAGATACGACAGGAATGGCTACACCTTC
TRBV9	TRBD1	NA	TRBJ1-3	CASSGGQGNTIYF	TGTGCCAGCAGCGGGGGACAGGGAAACACCATATATTTT
TRBV5-4	NA	NA	TRBJ1-4	CASSRQRMYEKLFF	TGTGCCAGCTCCCGGCAGAGGATGTATGAAAAACTGTTTTTT
TRBV30	TRBD2	once	TRBJ2-5	CAWSRGGVGETQYF	TGTGCCTGGAGTCGCGGGGGGGTCGGTGAGACCCAGTACTTC
TRBV5-1	TRBD2	NA	TRBJ2-4	CASSFTAGVAKNIQYF	TGCGCCAGCAGCTTTACAGCGGGAGTGGCCAAAAACATTCAGTACTTC
TRBV30	NA	NA	TRBJ1-2	CAWRPFLRGGNYGYTF	TGTGCCTGGAGACCGTTTTTAAGGGGGGGCAACTATGGCTACACCTTC
TRBV3-1/TRBV3-2	TRBD2	NA	TRBJ2-2	CASSHAGTMNTGELFF	TGTGCCAGCAGCCACGCGGGGACTATGAACACCGGGGAGCTGTTTTTT
TRBV7-2	TRBD1	NA	TRBJ2-5	CASSARDRDPETQYF	TGTGCCAGCAGCGCCCGGGACAGGGACCCGGAGACCCAGTACTTC
TRBV12-3/TRBV12-4	NA	NA	TRBJ1-2	CASSKTGPYGYTF	TGTGCCAGCAGCAAGACAGGACCCTATGGCTACACCTTC
TRBV9	NA	NA	TRBJ1-4	CASSATATNEKLFF	TGTGCCAGCAGCGCGACAGCAACTAATGAAAAACTGTTTTTT
TRBV10-3	NA	NA	TRBJ1-5	CAISESGRGSQPQHF	TGTGCCATCAGTGAGTCGGGGCGAGGTAGTCAGCCCCAGCATTTT
TRBV27	TRBD1	NA	TRBJ2-7	CASSLLGQGLYEQYF	TGTGCCAGCAGTTTATTAGGACAGGGCCTTTACGAGCAGTACTTC
TRBV29-1	TRBD1	NA	TRBJ2-1	CSVARTGISNEQFF	TGCAGCGTAGCCAGGACAGGGATTTCCAATGAGCAGTTCTTC
TRBV7-8	NA	once	TRBJ2-7	CASSPTRQAYEQYF	TGTGCCAGCAGCCCGACCAGACAGGCCTACGAGCAGTACTTC
TRBV7-6	NA	NA	TRBJ2-1	CASSLVPGTINEQFF	TGTGCCAGCAGCTTAGTTCCGGGAACTATCAATGAGCAGTTCTTC
TRBV30	TRBD1	NA	TRBJ1-2	CAWRTGGYGYTF	TGTGCCTGGAGGACAGGGGGCTATGGCTACACCTTC
TRBV21-1	NA	NA	TRBJ2-7	CASSKRIPGTGGTYEQYF	TGTGCCAGCAGCAAACGTATTCCCGGGACAGGGGGGACCTACGAGCAGTACTTC
TRBV3-1/TRBV3-2	TRBD1	once	TRBJ1-1	CASSPDRGTEAFF	TGTGCCAGCAGCCCTGACAGGGGCACTGAAGCTTTCTTT
TRBV23-1	NA	NA	TRBJ1-2	CASTQGGWSYGYTF	TGCGCCAGCACGCAGGGTGGGTGGAGCTATGGCTACACCTTC
TRBV7-9	TRBD2	NA	TRBJ2-1	CASSLEHVLAGVGNEQFF	TGTGCCAGCAGCTTAGAACATGTACTAGCGGGAGTAGGAAATGAGCAGTTCTTC
TRBV7-9	NA	NA	TRBJ2-3	CASTKTSPGDTQYF	TGTGCCAGCACGAAAACAAGTCCGGGAGATACGCAGTATTTT
TRBV7-9	NA	NA	TRBJ2-7	CASSFTAYEQYF	TGTGCCAGCAGTTTTACGGCCTACGAGCAGTACTTC
TRBV7-8	NA	NA	TRBJ1-1	CASSPGLRGANTEAFF	TGTGCCAGCAGCCCTGGTCTTCGGGGAGCGAACACTGAAGCTTTCTTT
TRBV4-1	TRBD1	NA	TRBJ2-1	CASSQTTGTDSHNEQFF	TGCGCCAGCAGCCAAACAACCGGGACAGACTCCCACAATGAGCAGTTCTTC
TRBV4-2	NA	NA	TRBJ2-1	CASRRSQGVNEQFF	TGTGCCAGCAGACGCTCACAGGGCGTCAATGAGCAGTTCTTC
TRBV5-1	NA	NA	TRBJ2-7	CASSVSRELYEQYF	TGCGCCAGCAGCGTCAGCAGGGAACTCTACGAGCAGTACTTC
TRBV21-1	NA	NA	TRBJ2-7	CASSKWGPGQVTYEQYF	TGTGCCAGCAGCAAATGGGGTCCCGGACAGGTGACTTACGAGCAGTACTTC
TRBV18	TRBD1	NA	TRBJ2-3	CASSPWTGGYTDTQYF	TGTGCCAGCTCACCATGGACAGGGGGCTATACAGATACGCAGTATTTT
TRBV19	NA	NA	TRBJ1-6	CASSTTGGTPLHF	TGTGCCAGTAGTACGACAGGCGGTACACCCCTCCACTTT
TRBV18	NA	NA	TRBJ2-7	CASSTDTWTRSPTRGEQYF	TGTGCCAGCTCTACCGACACCTGGACTCGGAGCCCGACGCGCGGCGAGCAGTACTTC
TRBV5-1	TRBD2	NA	TRBJ2-2	CASSTGLAGPTGELFF	TGCGCCAGCAGCACGGGACTAGCGGGACCCACCGGGGAGCTGTTTTTT
TRBV7-8	TRBD2	NA	TRBJ2-1	CASSLRLTSDEQFF	TGTGCCAGCAGCTTACGCCTCACTAGCGATGAGCAGTTCTTC
TRBV6-5	NA	NA	TRBJ1-2	CASSKTTGNYGYTF	TGTGCCAGCAGCAAAACGACGGGGAACTATGGCTACACCTTC
TRBV20-1	NA	NA	TRBJ1-2	CSAREGAAF	TGCAGTGCTAGAGAGGGGGCCGCCTTC
TRBV7-2	TRBD1	NA	TRBJ1-5	CASSTGDGNQPQHF	TGTGCCAGCAGCACAGGGGACGGCAATCAGCCCCAGCATTTT
TRBV7-9	TRBD1	once	TRBJ1-6	CASSLWEGTGDSPLHF	TGTGCCAGCAGCTTATGGGAGGGGACAGGGGATTCACCCCTCCACTTT
TRBV5-5	NA	NA	TRBJ2-7	CASSLLDRNEQYF	TGTGCCAGCAGCTTGTTAGATCGTAACGAGCAGTACTTC
TRBV6-5	TRBD2	NA	TRBJ2-5	CASAGGPGAQETQYF	TGTGCCAGCGCGGGAGGGCCAGGGGCCCAAGAGACCCAGTACTTC
TRBV6-5	NA	NA	TRBJ2-2	CASIQTRSPPGELFF	TGTGCCAGCATTCAGACTAGATCCCCCCCCGGGGAGCTGTTTTTT
TRBV6-5	TRBD1	NA	TRBJ1-5	CASSSRGPQPQHF	TGTGCCAGCAGTAGCAGGGGGCCTCAGCCCCAGCATTTT
TRBV21-1	NA	NA	TRBJ2-7	CASSKGRPPYEQYF	TGTGCCAGCAGCAAAGGCAGGCCGCCCTACGAGCAGTACTTC